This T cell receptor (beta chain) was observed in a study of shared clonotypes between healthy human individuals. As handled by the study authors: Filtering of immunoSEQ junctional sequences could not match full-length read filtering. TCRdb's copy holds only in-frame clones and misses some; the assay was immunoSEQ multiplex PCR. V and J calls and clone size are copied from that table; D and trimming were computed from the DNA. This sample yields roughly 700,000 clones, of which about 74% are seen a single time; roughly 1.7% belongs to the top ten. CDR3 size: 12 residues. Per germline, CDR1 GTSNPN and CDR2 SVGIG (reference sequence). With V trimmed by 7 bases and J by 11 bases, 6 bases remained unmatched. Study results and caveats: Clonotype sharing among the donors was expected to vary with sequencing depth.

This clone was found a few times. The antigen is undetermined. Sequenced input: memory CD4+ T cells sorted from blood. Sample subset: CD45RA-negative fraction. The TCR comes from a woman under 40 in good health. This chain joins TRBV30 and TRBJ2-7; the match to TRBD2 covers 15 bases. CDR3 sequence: CASGLAGGPEYF. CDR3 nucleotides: TGTGCCTCAGGACTAGCGGGAGGGCCGGAGTACTTC.